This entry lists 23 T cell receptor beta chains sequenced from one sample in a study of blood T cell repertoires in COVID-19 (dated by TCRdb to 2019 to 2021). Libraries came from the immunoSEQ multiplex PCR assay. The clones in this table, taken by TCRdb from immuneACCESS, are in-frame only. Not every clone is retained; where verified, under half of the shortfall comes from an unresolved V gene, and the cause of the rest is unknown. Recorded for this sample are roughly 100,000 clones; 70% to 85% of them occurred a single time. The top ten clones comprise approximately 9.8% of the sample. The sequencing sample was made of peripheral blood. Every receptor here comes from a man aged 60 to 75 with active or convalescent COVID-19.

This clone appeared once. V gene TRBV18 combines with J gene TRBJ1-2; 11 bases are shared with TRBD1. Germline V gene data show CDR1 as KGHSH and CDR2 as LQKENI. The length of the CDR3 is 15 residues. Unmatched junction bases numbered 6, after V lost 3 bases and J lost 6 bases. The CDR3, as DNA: TGTGCCAGCTCACCGGGGGACAGGGGGGGTGATGGCTACACCTTC. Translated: CASSPGDRGGDGYTF.

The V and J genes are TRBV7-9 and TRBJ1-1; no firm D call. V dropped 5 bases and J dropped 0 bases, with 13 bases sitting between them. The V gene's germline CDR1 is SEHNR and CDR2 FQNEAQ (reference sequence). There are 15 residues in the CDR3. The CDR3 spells CASSPPSKVNTEAFF. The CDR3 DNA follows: TGTGCCAGCAGCCCACCGAGCAAAGTGAACACTGAAGCTTTCTTT.

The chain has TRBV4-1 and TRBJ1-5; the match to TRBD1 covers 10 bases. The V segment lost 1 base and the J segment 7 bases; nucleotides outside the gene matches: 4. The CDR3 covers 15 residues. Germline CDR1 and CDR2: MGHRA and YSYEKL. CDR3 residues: CASSQGDRGLQPQHF. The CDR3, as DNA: TGCGCCAGCAGCCAAGGGGACAGGGGCTTGCAGCCCCAGCATTTT.

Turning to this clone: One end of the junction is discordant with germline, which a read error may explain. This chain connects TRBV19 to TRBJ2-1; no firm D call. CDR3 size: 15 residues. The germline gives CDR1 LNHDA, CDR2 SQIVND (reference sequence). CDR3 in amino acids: CASSMPASIYHEQFF. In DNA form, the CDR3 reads TGTGCCAGTAGTATGCCGGCTAGTATCTACCATGAGCAGTTCTTC. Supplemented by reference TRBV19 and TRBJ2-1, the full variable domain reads DGGITQSPKYLFRKEGQNVTLSCEQNLNHDAMYWYRQDPGQGLRLIYYSQIVNDFQKGDIAEGYSVSREKKESFPLTVTSAQKNPTAFYLCASSMPASIYHEQFFGPGTRLTVL.

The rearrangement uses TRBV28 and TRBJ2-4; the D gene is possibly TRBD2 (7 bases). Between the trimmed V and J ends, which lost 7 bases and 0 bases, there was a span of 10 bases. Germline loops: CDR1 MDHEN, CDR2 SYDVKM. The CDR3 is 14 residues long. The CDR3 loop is CASNGGLAKNIQYF. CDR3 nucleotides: TGTGCCAGCAACGGGGGGCTAGCCAAAAACATTCAGTACTTC.

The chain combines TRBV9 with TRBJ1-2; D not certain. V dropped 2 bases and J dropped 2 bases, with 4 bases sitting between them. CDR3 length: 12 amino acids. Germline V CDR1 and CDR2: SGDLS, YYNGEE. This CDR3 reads CASSVQNYGYTF. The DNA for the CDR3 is TGTGCCAGCAGCGTTCAGAACTATGGCTACACCTTC.

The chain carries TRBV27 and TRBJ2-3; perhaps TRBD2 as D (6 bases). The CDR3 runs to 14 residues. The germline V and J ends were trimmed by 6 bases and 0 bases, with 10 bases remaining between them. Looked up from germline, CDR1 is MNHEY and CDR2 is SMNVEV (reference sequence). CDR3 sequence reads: CASRGGLSTDTQYF. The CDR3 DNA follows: TGTGCCAGCAGGGGAGGACTCAGCACAGATACGCAGTATTTT.

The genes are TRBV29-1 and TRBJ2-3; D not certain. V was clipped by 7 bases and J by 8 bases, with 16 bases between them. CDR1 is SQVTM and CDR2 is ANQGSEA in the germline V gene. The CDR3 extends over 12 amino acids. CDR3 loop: CSAVTSAGTQYF. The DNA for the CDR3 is TGCAGCGCTGTAACCTCCGCAGGTACGCAGTATTTT.

In DNA form, the CDR3 reads TGTGCCAGTAAATTTCGGGGGGAGAGCGATCAGCCCCAGCATTTT. As protein: CASKFRGESDQPQHF. The gene calls are TRBV6-5 and TRBJ1-5; TRBD1 is a possible D gene (5 bases). Germline values: CDR1 MNHEY, CDR2 SVGAGI. V was clipped by 9 bases and J by 5 bases, with 20 bases between them. This CDR3 contains 15 residues.

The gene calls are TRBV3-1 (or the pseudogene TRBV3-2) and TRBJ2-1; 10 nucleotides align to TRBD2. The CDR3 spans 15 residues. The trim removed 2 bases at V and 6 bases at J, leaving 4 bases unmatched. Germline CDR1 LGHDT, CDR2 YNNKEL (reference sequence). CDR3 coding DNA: TGTGCCAGCAGCCAATCACTAGCGGGGTTCAATGAGCAGTTCTTC. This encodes CASSQSLAGFNEQFF.

The CDR3 reads CASSSAGLAGDEQFF. The CDR3, as DNA: TGTGCCAGCAGTTCGGCGGGACTAGCGGGTGATGAGCAGTTCTTC. This chain joins TRBV5-4 and TRBJ2-1; TRBD2 aligns across 12 bases. This CDR3 spans 15 amino acids. Germline trimming cut 5 bases from V and 8 bases from J; bases unmatched to any gene: 8. The germline V gene has CDR1 SGHNT and CDR2 YYREEE (reference sequence).

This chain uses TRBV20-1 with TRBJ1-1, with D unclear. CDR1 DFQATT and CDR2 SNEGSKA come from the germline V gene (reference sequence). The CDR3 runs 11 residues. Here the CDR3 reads CRSEEETEAFF. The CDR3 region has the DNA TGCAGATCTGAAGAGGAGACTGAAGCTTTCTTT.

Here the CDR3 DNA reads TGCAGCGTCTTAGCGGGAGTAGTCGGGGAGCTGTTTTTT. It encodes CSVLAGVVGELFF. The chain employs TRBV29-1 and TRBJ2-2; 9 bases match TRBD2. V shed 6 bases and J 7 bases; nucleotides not matched to a gene: 6. CDR3 length: 13 residues. Germline V gene lookup returns CDR1 SQVTM and CDR2 ANQGSEA.

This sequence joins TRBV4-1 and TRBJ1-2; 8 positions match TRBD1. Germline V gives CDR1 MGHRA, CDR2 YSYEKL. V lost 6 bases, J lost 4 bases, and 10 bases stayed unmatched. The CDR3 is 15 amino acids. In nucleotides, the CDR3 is TGCGCCAGCAGTTTGACAGGGGCCCCGGGCTATGGCTACACCTTC. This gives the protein CASSLTGAPGYGYTF.

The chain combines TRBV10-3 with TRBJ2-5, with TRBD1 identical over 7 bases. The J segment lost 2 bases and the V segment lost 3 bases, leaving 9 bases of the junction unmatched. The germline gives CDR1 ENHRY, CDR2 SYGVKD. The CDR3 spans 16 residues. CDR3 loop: CAISESSRGRQETQYF. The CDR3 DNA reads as TGTGCCATCAGTGAATCGAGCAGGGGGAGACAAGAGACCCAGTACTTC.

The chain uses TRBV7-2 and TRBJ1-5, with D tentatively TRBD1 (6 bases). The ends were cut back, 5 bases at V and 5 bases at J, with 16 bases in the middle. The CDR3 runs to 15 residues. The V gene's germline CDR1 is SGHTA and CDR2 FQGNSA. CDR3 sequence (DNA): TGTGCCAGCAGCGCAGGGGACGTCTTGGATCAGCCCCAGCATTTT. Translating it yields CASSAGDVLDQPQHF.

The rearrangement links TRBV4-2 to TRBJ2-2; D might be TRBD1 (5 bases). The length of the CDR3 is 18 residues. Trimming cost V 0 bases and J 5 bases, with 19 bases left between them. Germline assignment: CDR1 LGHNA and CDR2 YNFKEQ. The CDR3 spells CASSQEDQGRVSTGELFF. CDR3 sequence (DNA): TGTGCCAGCAGCCAAGAGGATCAGGGCAGAGTTAGTACCGGGGAGCTGTTTTTT.

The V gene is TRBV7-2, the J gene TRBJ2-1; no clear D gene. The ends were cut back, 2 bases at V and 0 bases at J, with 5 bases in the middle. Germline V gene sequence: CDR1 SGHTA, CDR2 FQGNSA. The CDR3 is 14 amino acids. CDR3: CASSLSSSYNEQFF. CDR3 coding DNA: TGTGCCAGCAGCTTATCTAGCTCCTACAATGAGCAGTTCTTC.

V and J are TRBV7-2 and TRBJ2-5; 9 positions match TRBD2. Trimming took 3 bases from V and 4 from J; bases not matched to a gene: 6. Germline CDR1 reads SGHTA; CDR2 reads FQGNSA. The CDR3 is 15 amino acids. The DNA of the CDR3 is TGTGCCAGCAGCTTTTTAGCGGGAGTCCGAGAGACCCAGTACTTC. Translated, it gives CASSFLAGVRETQYF. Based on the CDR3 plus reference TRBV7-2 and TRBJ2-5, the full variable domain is GAGVSQSPSNKVTEKGKDVELRCDPISGHTALYWYRQSLGQGLEFLIYFQGNSAPDKSGLPSDRFSAERTGGSVSTLTIQRTQQEDSAVYLCASSFLAGVRETQYFGPGTRLLVL.

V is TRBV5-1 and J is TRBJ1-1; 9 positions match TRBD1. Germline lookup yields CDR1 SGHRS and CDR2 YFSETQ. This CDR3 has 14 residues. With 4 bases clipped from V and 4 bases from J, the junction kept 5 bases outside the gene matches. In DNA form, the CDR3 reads TGCGCCAGCAGCATACAGGGGGCCAGCACTGAAGCTTTCTTT. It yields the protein CASSIQGASTEAFF.

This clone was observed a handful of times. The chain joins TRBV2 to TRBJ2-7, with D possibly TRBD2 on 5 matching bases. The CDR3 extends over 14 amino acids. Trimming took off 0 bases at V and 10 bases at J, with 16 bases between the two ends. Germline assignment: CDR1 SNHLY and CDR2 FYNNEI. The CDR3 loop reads CASSEAPWGSGQYF. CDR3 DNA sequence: TGTGCCAGCAGTGAAGCGCCCTGGGGATCGGGACAGTACTTC.

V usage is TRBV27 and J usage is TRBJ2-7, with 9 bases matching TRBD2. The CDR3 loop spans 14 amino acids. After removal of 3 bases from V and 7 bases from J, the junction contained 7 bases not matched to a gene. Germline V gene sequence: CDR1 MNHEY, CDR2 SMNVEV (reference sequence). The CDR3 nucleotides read TGTGCCAGCAGTTTGAGCGGGAGGTCGCGGGAGCAGTACTTC. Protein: CASSLSGRSREQYF.

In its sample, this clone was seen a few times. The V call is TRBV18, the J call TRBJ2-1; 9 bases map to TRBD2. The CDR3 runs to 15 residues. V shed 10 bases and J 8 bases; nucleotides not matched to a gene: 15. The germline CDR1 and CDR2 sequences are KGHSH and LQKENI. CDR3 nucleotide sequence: TGTGCCACCACAGTGACTAGCGGAGGTGGGGATGAGCAGTTCTTC. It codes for CATTVTSGGGDEQFF.